The 15 T cell receptor beta chains presented below share a single source sample, sequenced in a study of T cells in Graves' hyperthyroidism and ophthalmopathy. TCR beta CDR3 regions were amplified from RNA. HTBI primers drove first-round RT-PCR of the TCR CDR3. TCRdb independently ran MiXCR on the multiplex PCR reads; one entry per CDR3 protein. Among 650,000 to 850,000 distinct CDR3 sequences, approximately 19% were seen once, and the ten largest hold over 15%. Sequencing was performed on blood. These receptors came from a woman aged 50 to 65 with Graves' hyperthyroidism that later progressed to Graves' ophthalmopathy.

This clonotype was recorded at least ten times. This chain links TRBV3-1 with TRBJ1-2; D remains unclear. The CDR3 extends over 13 amino acids. The V gene lost 1 base and the J gene lost 5 bases, with 8 bases spanning the gap. Germline V gene sequence: CDR1 LGHDT, CDR2 YNNKEL (reference sequence). This chain's CDR3 is CASSQAGFYGYTF. As DNA, the CDR3 is TGTGCCAGCAGCCAAGCGGGGTTTTATGGCTACACCTTC.

This chain links TRBV5-6 with TRBJ2-1; 10 nucleotides agree with TRBD1. Trimming at V came to 4 bases and at J to 8 bases, leaving 9 bases not matched to a gene. Looked up from germline, CDR1 is SGHDT and CDR2 is YYEEEE. CDR3 length equals 15 residues. The CDR3 region has the DNA TGTGCCAGCAGCATCGACAGGGGGCTACTTGATGAGCAGTTCTTC. Translated: CASSIDRGLLDEQFF.

The sample holds a few counts of this clonotype. This chain joins TRBV3-1 and TRBJ2-4; D is undetermined. Germline V gene sequence: CDR1 LGHDT, CDR2 YNNKEL (reference sequence). V lost 0 bases to trimming and J lost 0 bases, with 12 bases between them. The CDR3 has 17 amino acids. In DNA form, the CDR3 reads TGTGCCAGCAGCCAAGATCATAGGGTGGGAGCCAAAAACATTCAGTACTTC. Translating it yields CASSQDHRVGAKNIQYF.

This rearrangement joins TRBV7-2 to TRBJ1-2; D gene unclear. From germline, CDR1 is SGHTA and CDR2 FQGNSA. Trimming took 3 bases from V and 4 from J, leaving 15 bases between them. CDR3 size: 15 residues. The CDR3 region is CASSFTISPGYGYTF. The CDR3 bases are TGTGCCAGCAGCTTTACTATTTCCCCGGGCTATGGCTACACCTTC.

There are many counts of this clonotype. V and J are TRBV4-1 and TRBJ2-3; TRBD2 agrees at 13 bases. The CDR3 is 17 amino acids. In germline, CDR1 is MGHRA, CDR2 YSYEKL. Trimming at V came to 4 bases and at J to 5 bases, leaving 9 bases not matched to a gene. DNA for the CDR3: TGCGCCAGCAGCCGTGAGAGTGGACTAGCGGGGGTAGATACGCAGTATTTT. Amino acid sequence: CASSRESGLAGVDTQYF.

Note on this clonotype: A much larger clone is a single base away; this may be a read error. This chain uses TRBV6-1 with TRBJ2-1; no clear D. V lost 8 bases and J 0 bases, leaving 14 bases between the germline ends. The germline V gene encodes CDR1 MNHNS and CDR2 SASEGT. The CDR3 extends over 15 amino acids. CDR3 in DNA: TGTGCCAGCGGTAGATTGACAACCTCCTACAATGAGCAGTTCTTC. It codes for CASGRLTTSYNEQFF.

Details on this clonotype: A much larger clone is a single base away; this may be a read error. This chain connects TRBV27 to TRBJ2-1; no firm D call. CDR1 is MNHEY, CDR2 SMNVEV, per germline (reference sequence). This CDR3 has 15 amino acids. The DNA for the CDR3 is TGTGCCAGCAGATGGTCAGCGAGCTCCTACAATGGGCAGTTCTTC. Protein product: CASRWSASSYNGQFF.

This clonotype was picked up a small number of times. One junction end disagrees with the germline gene, perhaps due to a read error. V usage is TRBV15 and J usage is TRBJ2-6; maybe TRBD2 (6 bases). This CDR3 comprises 17 residues. Germline CDR1 and CDR2: LNHNV and YYDKDF (reference sequence). The CDR3 region has the DNA TGTGCCACCAGCAGAGATATCGAAGGGACTGGGGCTAACGTCCTGACTTTC. The encoded protein is CATSRDIEGTGANVLTF.

This clonotype was counted ten times or more. The chain combines TRBV12-3 or TRBV12-4 with TRBJ1-1; 8 nucleotides agree with TRBD1. Losses at the gene ends were 3 bases for V and 11 bases for J; bases not matched to a gene: 8. The CDR3 has 13 amino acids. The CDR3 loop is CASSFGQGAGAFF. CDR3 in DNA: TGTGCCAGCAGTTTCGGGCAGGGGGCCGGCGCTTTCTTT.

The chain is built from TRBV6-2 or TRBV6-3 and TRBJ2-7; D remains unclear. The germline V gene encodes CDR1 MNHEY and CDR2 SVGEGT. The CDR3 has 15 residues. Trimming removed 2 bases from V and 2 bases from J, with 13 bases in between. The CDR3 sequence: CASSYGNPPTYEQYF. CDR3 nucleotide sequence: TGTGCCAGCAGTTACGGGAACCCCCCTACCTACGAGCAGTACTTC.

This clonotype was seen only a few times. The chain couples TRBV3-1 to TRBJ1-3; possibly TRBD1 for D (6 bases). V dropped 8 bases and J dropped 0 bases, with 20 bases sitting between them. This CDR3 is 17 amino acids long. The germline V gene has CDR1 LGHDT and CDR2 YNNKEL (reference sequence). The CDR3, as DNA: TGTGCCAGCGGCGAAAAGACAGGCGGACGCTCTGGAAACACCATATATTTT. Translated: CASGEKTGGRSGNTIYF.

This clonotype was seen a handful of times. This sequence joins TRBV15 and TRBJ1-4, with 9 bases lining up with TRBD1. Unmatched junction bases numbered 6, after V lost 3 bases and J lost 7 bases. Germline V lookup: CDR1 LNHNV, CDR2 YYDKDF (reference sequence). The CDR3 is 15 amino acids. This chain's CDR3 is CATSSPGQGAEKLFF. DNA of the CDR3: TGTGCCACCAGCAGTCCGGGACAGGGTGCTGAAAAACTGTTTTTT.

In this sample, this clonotype turned up a few times. The genes are TRBV29-1 and TRBJ1-1; D remains ambiguous. Germline CDR1 and CDR2: SQVTM and ANQGSEA. Trimming shortened V by 3 bases and J by 8 bases, and 13 bases separated the two germline ends. The CDR3 sequence is 12 residues long. The DNA of the CDR3 is TGCAGCGTTGAGGGCACCGGGTGGGAAGCTTTCTTT. Translated, it gives CSVEGTGWEAFF. The full variable domain, with the rest looked up from reference TRBV29-1 and TRBJ1-1, is SAVISQKPSRDICQRGTSLTIQCQVDSQVTMMFWYRQQPGQSLTLIATANQGSEATYESGFVIDKFPISRPNLTFSTLTVSNMSPEDSSIYLCSVEGTGWEAFFGQGTRLTVV.

This clonotype was picked up many times. The V call is TRBV18, the J call TRBJ1-5; D gene ambiguous. The CDR3 extends over 16 amino acids. The V end lost 3 bases, the J end lost 0 bases, and 12 bases lay between the germline ends. CDR1 and CDR2 from the germline V gene are KGHSH and LQKENI. The CDR3 bases are TGTGCCAGCTCACCTACACTAGTGAATAGCAATCAGCCCCAGCATTTT. The encoded protein is CASSPTLVNSNQPQHF.

This clonotype has a count of ten or more. This chain joins TRBV7-3 and TRBJ2-3, with D perhaps matching TRBD2 (5 bases). This CDR3 is 14 amino acids long. Germline assignment: CDR1 SGHTA and CDR2 FQGTGA. Trimming took off 5 bases at V and 2 bases at J, with 11 bases between the two ends. CDR3 sequence reads: CASSPGYTTDTQYF. CDR3 sequence (DNA): TGTGCCAGCAGCCCGGGGTACACCACAGATACGCAGTATTTT.